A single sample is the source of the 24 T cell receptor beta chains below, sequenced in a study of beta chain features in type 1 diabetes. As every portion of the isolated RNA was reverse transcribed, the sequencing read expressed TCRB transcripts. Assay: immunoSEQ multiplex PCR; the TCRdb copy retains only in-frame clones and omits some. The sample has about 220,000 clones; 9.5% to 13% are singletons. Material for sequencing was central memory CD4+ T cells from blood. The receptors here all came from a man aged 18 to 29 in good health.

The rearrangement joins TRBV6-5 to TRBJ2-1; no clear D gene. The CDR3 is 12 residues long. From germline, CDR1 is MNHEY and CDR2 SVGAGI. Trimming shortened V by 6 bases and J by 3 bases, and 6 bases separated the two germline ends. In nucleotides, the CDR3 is TGTGCCAGCAGGGAGAACTACAATGAGCAGTTCTTC. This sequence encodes CASRENYNEQFF.

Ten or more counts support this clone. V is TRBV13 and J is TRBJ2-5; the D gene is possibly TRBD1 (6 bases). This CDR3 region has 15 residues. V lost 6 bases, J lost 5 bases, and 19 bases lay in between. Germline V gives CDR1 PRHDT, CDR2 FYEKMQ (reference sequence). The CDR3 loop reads CASRPGTSVRETQYF. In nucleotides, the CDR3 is TGTGCCAGCAGACCAGGGACATCGGTTCGGGAGACCCAGTACTTC.

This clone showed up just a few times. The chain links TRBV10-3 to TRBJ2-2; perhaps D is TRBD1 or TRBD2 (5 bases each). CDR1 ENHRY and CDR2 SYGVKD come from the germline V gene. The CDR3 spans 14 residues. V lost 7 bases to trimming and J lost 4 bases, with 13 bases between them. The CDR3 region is CAITGQATTGELFF. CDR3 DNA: TGTGCCATCACGGGGCAGGCTACCACCGGGGAGCTGTTTTTT.

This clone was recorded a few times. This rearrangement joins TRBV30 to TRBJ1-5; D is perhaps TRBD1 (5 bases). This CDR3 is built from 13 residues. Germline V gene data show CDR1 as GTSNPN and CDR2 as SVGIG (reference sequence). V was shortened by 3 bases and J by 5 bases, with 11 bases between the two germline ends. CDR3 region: CAWSGQGDQPQHF. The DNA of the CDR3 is TGTGCCTGGAGCGGGCAGGGTGATCAGCCCCAGCATTTT.

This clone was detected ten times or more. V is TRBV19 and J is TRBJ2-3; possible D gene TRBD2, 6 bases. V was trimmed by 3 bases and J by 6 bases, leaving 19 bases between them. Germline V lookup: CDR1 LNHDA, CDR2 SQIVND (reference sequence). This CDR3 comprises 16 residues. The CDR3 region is CASSIIGGTHPDTQYF. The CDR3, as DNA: TGTGCCAGTAGTATTATCGGCGGGACCCATCCCGATACGCAGTATTTT.

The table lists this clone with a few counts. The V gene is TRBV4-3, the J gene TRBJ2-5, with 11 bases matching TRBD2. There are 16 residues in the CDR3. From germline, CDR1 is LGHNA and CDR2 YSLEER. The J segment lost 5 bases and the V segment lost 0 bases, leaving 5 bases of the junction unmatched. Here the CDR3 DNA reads TGCGCCAGCAGCCAAGATTCGGCTAGCGGGAGGGAGACCCAGTACTTC. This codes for CASSQDSASGRETQYF.

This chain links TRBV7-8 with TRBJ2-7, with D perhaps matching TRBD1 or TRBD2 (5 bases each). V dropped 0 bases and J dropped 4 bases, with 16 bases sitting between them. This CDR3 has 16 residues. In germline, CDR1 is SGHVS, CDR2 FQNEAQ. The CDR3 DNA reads TGTGCCAGCAGCTTAGCGCCAAGGGGACGAGCATACGAGCAGTACTTC. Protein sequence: CASSLAPRGRAYEQYF.

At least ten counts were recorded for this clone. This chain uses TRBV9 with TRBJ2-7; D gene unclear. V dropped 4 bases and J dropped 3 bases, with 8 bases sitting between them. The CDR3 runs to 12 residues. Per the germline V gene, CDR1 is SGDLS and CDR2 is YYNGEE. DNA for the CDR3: TGTGCCAGCAGCCGAAAGGACTACGAGCAGTACTTC. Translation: CASSRKDYEQYF.

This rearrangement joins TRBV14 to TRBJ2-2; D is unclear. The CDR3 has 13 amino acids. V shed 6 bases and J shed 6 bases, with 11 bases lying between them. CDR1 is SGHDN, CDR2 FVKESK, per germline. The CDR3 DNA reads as TGTGCCAGCAGTCAGCCCATAGCCGGGGAGCTGTTTTTT. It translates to CASSQPIAGELFF.

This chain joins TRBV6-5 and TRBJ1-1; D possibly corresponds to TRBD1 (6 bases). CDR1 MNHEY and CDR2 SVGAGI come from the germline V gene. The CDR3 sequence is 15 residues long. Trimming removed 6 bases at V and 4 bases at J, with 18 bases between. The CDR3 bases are TGTGCCAGCAGGCGCCCAGGTGCCAGGGGCACTGAAGCTTTCTTT. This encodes CASRRPGARGTEAFF.

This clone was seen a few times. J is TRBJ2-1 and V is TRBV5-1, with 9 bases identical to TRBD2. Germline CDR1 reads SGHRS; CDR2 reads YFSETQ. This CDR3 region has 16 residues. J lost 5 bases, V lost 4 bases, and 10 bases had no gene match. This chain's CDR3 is CASSLRSGRTNNEQFF. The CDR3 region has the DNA TGCGCCAGCAGCCTCCGAAGCGGGAGGACAAACAATGAGCAGTTCTTC.

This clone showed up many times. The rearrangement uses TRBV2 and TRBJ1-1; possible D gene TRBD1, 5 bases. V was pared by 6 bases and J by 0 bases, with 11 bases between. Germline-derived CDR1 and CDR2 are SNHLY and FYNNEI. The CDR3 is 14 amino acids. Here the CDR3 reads CASRSGLVNTEAFF. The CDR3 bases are TGTGCCAGCAGGTCGGGACTCGTGAACACTGAAGCTTTCTTT.

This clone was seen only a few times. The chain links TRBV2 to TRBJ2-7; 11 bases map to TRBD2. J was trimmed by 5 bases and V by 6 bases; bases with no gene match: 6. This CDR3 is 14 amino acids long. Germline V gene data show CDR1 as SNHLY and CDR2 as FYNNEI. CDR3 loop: CASRGLAVLNEQYF. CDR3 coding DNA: TGTGCCAGCAGGGGACTAGCGGTGCTGAACGAGCAGTACTTC.

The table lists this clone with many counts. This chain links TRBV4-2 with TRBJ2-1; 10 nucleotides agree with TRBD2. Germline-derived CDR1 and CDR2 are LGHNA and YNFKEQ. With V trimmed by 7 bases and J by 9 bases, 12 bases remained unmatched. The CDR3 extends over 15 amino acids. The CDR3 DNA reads TGTGCCAGCACCGAGCGGGAGGGCCTCATCGGTGAGCAGTTCTTC. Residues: CASTEREGLIGEQFF.

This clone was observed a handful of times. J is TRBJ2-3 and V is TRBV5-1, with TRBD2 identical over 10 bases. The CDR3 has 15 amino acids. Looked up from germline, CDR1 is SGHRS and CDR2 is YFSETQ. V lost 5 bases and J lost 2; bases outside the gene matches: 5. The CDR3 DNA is TGCGCCAGCAGGCTAGCGGGAGCCAACACAGATACGCAGTATTTT. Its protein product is CASRLAGANTDTQYF.

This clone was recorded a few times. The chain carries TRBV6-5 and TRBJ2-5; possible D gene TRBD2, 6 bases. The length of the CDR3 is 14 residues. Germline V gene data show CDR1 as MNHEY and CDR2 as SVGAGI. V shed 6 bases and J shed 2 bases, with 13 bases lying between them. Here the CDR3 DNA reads TGTGCCAGCAGCCCGACTAGGTGGCAAGAGACCCAGTACTTC. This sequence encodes CASSPTRWQETQYF.

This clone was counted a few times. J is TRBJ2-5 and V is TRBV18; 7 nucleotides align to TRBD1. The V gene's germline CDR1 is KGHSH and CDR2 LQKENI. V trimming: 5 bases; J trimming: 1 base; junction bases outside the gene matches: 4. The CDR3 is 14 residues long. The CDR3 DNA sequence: TGTGCCAGCTCATCAAGGGGGCTCCAAGAGACCCAGTACTTC. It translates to CASSSRGLQETQYF.

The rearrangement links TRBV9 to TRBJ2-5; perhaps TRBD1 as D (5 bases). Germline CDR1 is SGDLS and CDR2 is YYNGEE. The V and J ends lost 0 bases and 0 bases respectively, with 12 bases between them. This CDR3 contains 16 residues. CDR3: CASSVGPGSYQETQYF. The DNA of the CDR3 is TGTGCCAGCAGCGTAGGGCCAGGGTCGTACCAAGAGACCCAGTACTTC.

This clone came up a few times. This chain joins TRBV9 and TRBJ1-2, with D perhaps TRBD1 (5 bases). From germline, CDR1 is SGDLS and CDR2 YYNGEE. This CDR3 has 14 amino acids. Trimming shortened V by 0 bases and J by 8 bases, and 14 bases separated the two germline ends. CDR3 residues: CASSVGAGQGGYTF. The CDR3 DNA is TGTGCCAGCAGCGTAGGGGCAGGGCAGGGCGGCTACACCTTC.

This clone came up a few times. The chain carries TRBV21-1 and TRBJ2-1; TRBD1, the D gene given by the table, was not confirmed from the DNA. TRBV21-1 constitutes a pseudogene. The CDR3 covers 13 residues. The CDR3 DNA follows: TGTGCCAGCAGCAAGCACAGGGTCAATGAGCAGTTCTTC. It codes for CASSKHRVNEQFF.

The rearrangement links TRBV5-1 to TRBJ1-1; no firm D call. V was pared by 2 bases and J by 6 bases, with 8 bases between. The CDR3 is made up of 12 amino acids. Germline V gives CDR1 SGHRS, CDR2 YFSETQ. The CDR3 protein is CASSFGDSEAFF. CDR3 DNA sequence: TGCGCCAGCAGCTTTGGGGATTCTGAAGCTTTCTTT.

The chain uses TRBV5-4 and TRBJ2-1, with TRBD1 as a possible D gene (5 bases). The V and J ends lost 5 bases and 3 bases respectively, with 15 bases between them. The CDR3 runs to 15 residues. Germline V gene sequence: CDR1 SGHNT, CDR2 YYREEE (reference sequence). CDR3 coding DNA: TGTGCCAGCAGTCTTGGGGCGGCAAACTACAATGAGCAGTTCTTC. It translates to CASSLGAANYNEQFF.

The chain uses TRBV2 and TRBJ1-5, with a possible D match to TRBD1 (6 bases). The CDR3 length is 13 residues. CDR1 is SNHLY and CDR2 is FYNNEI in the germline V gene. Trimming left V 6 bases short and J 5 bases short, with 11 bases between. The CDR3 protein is CASRAQGHQPQHF. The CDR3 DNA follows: TGTGCCAGCAGGGCTCAGGGGCATCAGCCCCAGCATTTT.

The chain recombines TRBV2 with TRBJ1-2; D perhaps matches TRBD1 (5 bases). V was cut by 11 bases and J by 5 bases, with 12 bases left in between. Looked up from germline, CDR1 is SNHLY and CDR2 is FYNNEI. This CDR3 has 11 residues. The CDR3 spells CAAGREYGYTF. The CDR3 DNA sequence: TGTGCCGCCGGCAGGGAATATGGCTACACCTTC.